Each of the 14 T cell receptor beta chains below was sequenced from the same sample in a study of blood T cell repertoires in COVID-19. Only in-frame clones appear in the TCRdb table, and some are missing; sequencing was by immunoSEQ multiplex PCR. Of about 180,000 clones in the sample, around 85% were seen once. Source material: peripheral blood. These receptors originate from a man in his 70s with active or convalescent COVID-19.

The chain links TRBV9 to TRBJ2-1; tentative D call: TRBD1 (5 bases). CDR3 size: 16 residues. Germline CDR1 reads SGDLS; CDR2 reads YYNGEE. The V gene lost 0 bases and the J gene lost 8 bases, with 18 bases spanning the gap. For the CDR3, the DNA is TGTGCCAGCAGCGTAGGGCAGGGTCCCGGTCACGATGAGCAGTTCTTC. Amino acids: CASSVGQGPGHDEQFF.

This chain links TRBV9 with TRBJ1-1; no definite D call. V shed 4 bases and J shed 5 bases, with 27 bases lying between them. The V gene's germline CDR1 is SGDLS and CDR2 YYNGEE. CDR3 size: 18 residues. DNA of the CDR3: TGTGCCAGCAGCACCCATTACCGGGCCTCAGGAGGAAATACTGAAGCTTTCTTT. Translation: CASSTHYRASGGNTEAFF.

This chain links TRBV11-2 with TRBJ1-2; 8 nucleotides align to TRBD1. J gave up 2 bases and V 3 bases, and 2 bases lay outside the gene matches. The CDR3 runs 14 residues. In germline, CDR1 is SGHAT, CDR2 FQNNGV. CDR3 in DNA: TGTGCCAGCAGCTTCGCAGGGGGCAACTATGGCTACACCTTC. It encodes CASSFAGGNYGYTF.

CDR3 nucleotides: TGTGCCAGCACCGACAGGGGTGAGACCCAGTACTTC. Its translation is CASTDRGETQYF. This chain uses TRBV7-2 with TRBJ2-5; 8 bases agree with TRBD1. Germline CDR1 reads SGHTA; CDR2 reads FQGNSA. CDR3 length equals 12 residues. V was pared by 7 bases and J by 5 bases, with 3 bases of the junction left unmatched.

This chain links TRBV30 with TRBJ1-5; 9 bases fit TRBD1. Per the germline V gene, CDR1 is GTSNPN and CDR2 is SVGIG (reference sequence). The trim removed 1 base at V and 3 bases at J, leaving 10 bases unmatched. The CDR3 is 17 residues long. CDR3 nucleotides: TGTGCCTGGAGTGCGCCGACATACAGGGGGCCCAATCAGCCCCAGCATTTT. Amino acid sequence: CAWSAPTYRGPNQPQHF. The full variable domain, with the rest looked up from reference TRBV30 and TRBJ1-5, is SQTIHQWPATLVQPVGSPLSLECTVEGTSNPNLYWYRQAAGRGLQLLFYSVGIGQISSEVPQNLSASRPQDRQFILSSKKLLLSDSGFYLCAWSAPTYRGPNQPQHFGDGTRLSIL.

CDR3 protein: CASSFGYEQYF. The CDR3, as DNA: TGTGCCAGCAGCTTCGGTTACGAGCAGTACTTC. This chain joins TRBV5-5 and TRBJ2-7; D not resolved. In germline, CDR1 is SGHKS, CDR2 YYEKEE (reference sequence). There are 11 residues in the CDR3. Trimming removed 2 bases from V and 4 bases from J, with 4 bases in between.

This chain uses TRBV18 with TRBJ1-5; D is ambiguous. This CDR3 comprises 13 residues. V was pared by 2 bases and J by 4 bases, with 6 bases between. CDR1 is KGHSH and CDR2 is LQKENI in the germline V gene. The chain's CDR3 is CASSPTFNQPQHF. The CDR3 nucleotides read TGTGCCAGCTCACCAACTTTTAATCAGCCCCAGCATTTT.

This chain joins TRBV9 and TRBJ1-6, with 8 bases fitting TRBD1. Germline-derived CDR1 and CDR2 are SGDLS and YYNGEE. The CDR3 covers 14 residues. The V and J ends lost 4 bases and 8 bases, in that order; junction bases with no gene match: 5. The CDR3 DNA follows: TGTGCCAGCAGCTTACAGGGGGGACATTCACCCCTCCACTTT. Its translation: CASSLQGGHSPLHF.

The V gene is TRBV9, the J gene TRBJ2-7; D remains ambiguous. Trimming cost V 0 bases and J 4 bases, with 11 bases left between them. The CDR3 is 14 residues long. Germline CDR1 reads SGDLS; CDR2 reads YYNGEE. CDR3 amino acids: CASSVAGTSYEQYF. The CDR3 DNA reads as TGTGCCAGCAGCGTAGCTGGTACAAGTTACGAGCAGTACTTC.

The chain couples TRBV19 to TRBJ2-1; D is ambiguous. CDR3 size: 16 residues. In germline, CDR1 is LNHDA, CDR2 SQIVND (reference sequence). V lost 0 bases, J lost 4 bases, and 13 bases lay in between. CDR3 sequence reads: CASSIDLRALYNEQFF. In nucleotides, the CDR3 is TGTGCCAGTAGTATAGATTTAAGAGCTTTATACAATGAGCAGTTCTTC.

The chain recombines TRBV3-1 (or the pseudogene TRBV3-2) with TRBJ1-6; tentatively, D is TRBD1 (5 bases). V was cut by 4 bases and J by 6 bases, with 7 bases left in between. The CDR3 has 13 residues. The germline CDR1 and CDR2 sequences are LGHDT and YNNKEL (reference sequence). CDR3 nucleotide sequence: TGTGCCAGCAGCCCCCAGGGTAATTCACCCCTCCACTTT. Its translation: CASSPQGNSPLHF.

This chain connects TRBV6-5 to TRBJ1-2, with D uncertain. Trimming stripped 6 bases from V and 4 bases from J, with 9 bases between. This CDR3 comprises 12 residues. Germline V lookup: CDR1 MNHEY, CDR2 SVGAGI. In DNA form, the CDR3 reads TGTGCCAGCAGCCGCACAGCCTATGGCTACACCTTC. Its protein is CASSRTAYGYTF.

This clone was seen once. The rearrangement joins TRBV11-3 to TRBJ1-1, with D perhaps matching TRBD1 (6 bases). CDR1 and CDR2 (germline): SGHNT, YENEEA. Trimming pared 4 bases from V and 5 bases from J, leaving 17 bases between. There are 15 residues in the CDR3. The CDR3, as DNA: TGTGCCAGCAGCTCTACCTTACAGGGAAGGACTGAAGCTTTCTTT. Translated, it gives CASSSTLQGRTEAFF.

This clone has only one observation. V gene TRBV27 combines with J gene TRBJ1-5, with D possibly being TRBD1 (6 bases). CDR1 and CDR2 from the germline V gene are MNHEY and SMNVEV (reference sequence). The V and J ends lost 6 bases and 1 base respectively, with 13 bases between them. CDR3 length: 15 residues. The CDR3 DNA is TGTGCCAGCAGGGGAGGGGGAAGCAGCAATCAGCCCCAGCATTTT. Amino acids: CASRGGGSSNQPQHF.